These 10 T cell receptor beta chains share one sample of origin, sequenced in a study of blood T cell repertoires in COVID-19. The data were produced by immunoSEQ multiplex PCR, yet TCRdb's version contains in-frame clones alone and is incomplete. This sample yields 53,000 or so clones, of which roughly 80% are seen a single time; roughly 15% belongs to the top ten. Material: peripheral blood. All receptors derive from a man aged 65-85 years with active COVID-19.

V is TRBV6-2 or TRBV6-3 and J is TRBJ2-7; TRBD2 matches at 7 bases. After removal of 2 bases from V and 2 bases from J, the junction contained 6 bases not matched to a gene. Germline CDR1 is MNHEY and CDR2 is SVGEGT. This CDR3 contains 15 residues. CDR3 loop: CASSYPGLEAYEQYF. CDR3 nucleotide sequence: TGTGCCAGCAGTTACCCTGGACTAGAAGCCTACGAGCAGTACTTC.

This chain connects TRBV30 to TRBJ2-1, with 8 bases matching TRBD2. V was pared by 0 bases and J by 7 bases, with 8 bases of the junction left unmatched. In germline, CDR1 is GTSNPN, CDR2 SVGIG (reference sequence). CDR3 length: 15 amino acids. CDR3 coding DNA: TGTGCCTGGAGTGTACGATTAGCGGGACCGAATGAGCAGTTCTTC. Translating gives CAWSVRLAGPNEQFF. Variable domain in full (rest from reference TRBV30 and TRBJ2-1): SQTIHQWPATLVQPVGSPLSLECTVEGTSNPNLYWYRQAAGRGLQLLFYSVGIGQISSEVPQNLSASRPQDRQFILSSKKLLLSDSGFYLCAWSVRLAGPNEQFFGPGTRLTVL.

The V and J genes are TRBV24-1 and TRBJ1-2, with D maybe TRBD1 (5 bases). CDR3 length: 13 amino acids. Looked up from germline, CDR1 is KGHDR and CDR2 is SFDVKD. V dropped 3 bases and J dropped 7 bases, with 11 bases sitting between them. CDR3 DNA: TGTGCCACCAGTGATCCCCAGGGCGTTGGCTACACCTTC. As protein: CATSDPQGVGYTF.

The chain couples TRBV11-2 to TRBJ2-1; TRBD2 matches 9 bases. This CDR3 comprises 15 residues. With V trimmed by 6 bases and J by 8 bases, 11 bases remained unmatched. Germline loops: CDR1 SGHAT, CDR2 FQNNGV. The CDR3 loop is CASSLLAGLGDEQFF. The CDR3 DNA is TGTGCCAGCAGTCTCCTAGCGGGACTTGGCGATGAGCAGTTCTTC. Drawing the rest from reference TRBV11-2 and TRBJ2-1, the complete variable domain is EAGVAQSPRYKIIEKRQSVAFWCNPISGHATLYWYQQILGQGPKLLIQFQNNGVVDDSQLPKDRFSAERLKGVDSTLKIQPAKLEDSAVYLCASSLLAGLGDEQFFGPGTRLTVL.

This clone is judged medium-sized. The chain carries TRBV4-3 and TRBJ2-7; 9 bases line up with TRBD2. Germline values: CDR1 LGHNA, CDR2 YSLEER. Germline trimming cut 0 bases from V and 4 bases from J; bases unmatched to any gene: 7. The CDR3 loop spans 16 amino acids. In DNA, the CDR3 is TGCGCCAGCAGCCAAGATACGGCTAGCGGGACATACGAGCAGTACTTC. This gives the protein CASSQDTASGTYEQYF.

This clone was seen a handful of times. The chain employs TRBV30 and TRBJ2-7; D remains unclear. Germline V CDR1 and CDR2: GTSNPN, SVGIG (reference sequence). The CDR3 is 12 residues long. Trimming pared 0 bases from V and 4 bases from J, leaving 7 bases between. The CDR3 loop reads CAWSVPHYEQYF. The CDR3 nucleotides are TGTGCCTGGAGTGTACCACATTACGAGCAGTACTTC. The full variable domain, in which reference TRBV30 and TRBJ2-7 provide the parts outside the CDR3, is SQTIHQWPATLVQPVGSPLSLECTVEGTSNPNLYWYRQAAGRGLQLLFYSVGIGQISSEVPQNLSASRPQDRQFILSSKKLLLSDSGFYLCAWSVPHYEQYFGPGTRLTVT.

This clone turned up a few times. J is TRBJ2-3 and V is TRBV5-1; 12 bases agree with TRBD2. V trimming: 7 bases; J trimming: 2 bases; junction bases outside the gene matches: 5. Germline lookup yields CDR1 SGHRS and CDR2 YFSETQ. This CDR3 has 15 residues. CDR3 sequence: CASRSSGRDTDTQYF. Here the CDR3 DNA reads TGCGCCAGCCGCTCTAGCGGGAGGGACACAGATACGCAGTATTTT.

The genes are TRBV7-3 and TRBJ2-2, with 7 bases matching TRBD2. This CDR3 is built from 15 residues. Germline V gives CDR1 SGHTA, CDR2 FQGTGA. Trimming at V came to 3 bases and at J to 4 bases, leaving 5 bases not matched to a gene. CDR3 region: CASSFGGSATGELFF. The CDR3 DNA reads as TGTGCCAGCAGCTTCGGCGGGAGTGCCACCGGGGAGCTGTTTTTT.

The chain recombines TRBV5-1 with TRBJ1-5, with D possibly being TRBD1 (5 bases). The CDR3 is 16 amino acids. V was shortened by 0 bases and J by 4 bases, with 14 bases between the two germline ends. The germline CDR1 and CDR2 sequences are SGHRS and YFSETQ. In DNA form, the CDR3 reads TGCGCCAGCAGCTTGGAGGGGCCTGGGGAAAATCAGCCCCAGCATTTT. Translation gives CASSLEGPGENQPQHF.

This sequence joins TRBV7-2 and TRBJ2-7, with TRBD2 matching over 9 bases. The germline V gene has CDR1 SGHTA and CDR2 FQGNSA. V lost 5 bases to trimming and J lost 5 bases; unmatched junction nucleotides: 19. CDR3 length: 18 amino acids. Here the CDR3 reads CASSQYAFPGLASHEQYF. CDR3 sequence (DNA): TGTGCCAGCAGCCAATACGCTTTCCCGGGACTAGCTTCCCACGAGCAGTACTTC.